The entry below gives a single T cell receptor beta chain sequence along with its context. Its cognate antigen is unknown. The data derive from a study of cytomegalovirus exposure and HLA in healthy donors. Study background: It was reported in a later analysis that the 95 to 150 validation repertoires used the same platform as the 666 first-cohort repertoires. Overall study results and limits: Among TCR sequences, most were rare, though some public TCRs appeared in many donors.

The germline gives CDR1 MNHEY, CDR2 SMNVEV (reference sequence). The CDR3 is 14 amino acids. V gave up 0 bases and J gave up 5 bases; unmatched junction bases: 2. Using immunoSEQ multiplex PCR, the repertoire was profiled, and TCRdb retains in-frame clones only, with some absent. The sample shows 200,000 or so clones, 84% of them seen only once. The chain has TRBV27 and TRBJ1-1; the match to TRBD1 covers 8 bases. Source material: PBMCs. The clonotype originates from a man younger than 30 in good health and CMV-seropositive. The CDR3 nucleotides are TGTGCCAGCAGTTTATCACAGGGGGAGACTGAAGCTTTCTTT. This gives the protein CASSLSQGETEAFF.